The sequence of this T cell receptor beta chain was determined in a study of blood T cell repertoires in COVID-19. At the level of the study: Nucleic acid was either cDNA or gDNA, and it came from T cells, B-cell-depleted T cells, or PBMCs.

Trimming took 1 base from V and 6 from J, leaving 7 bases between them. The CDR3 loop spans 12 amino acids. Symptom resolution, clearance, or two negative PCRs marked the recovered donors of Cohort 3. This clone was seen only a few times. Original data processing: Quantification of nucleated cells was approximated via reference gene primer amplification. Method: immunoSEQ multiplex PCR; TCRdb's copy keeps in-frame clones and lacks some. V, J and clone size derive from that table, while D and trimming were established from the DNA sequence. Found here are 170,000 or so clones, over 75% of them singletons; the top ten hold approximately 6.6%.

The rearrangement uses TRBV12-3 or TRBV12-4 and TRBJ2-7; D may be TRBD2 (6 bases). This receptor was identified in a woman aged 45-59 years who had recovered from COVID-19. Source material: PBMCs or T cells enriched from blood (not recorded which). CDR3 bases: TGTGCCAGCAGTTTAGACGGGGGCGAGCAGTACTTC. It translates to CASSLDGGEQYF.